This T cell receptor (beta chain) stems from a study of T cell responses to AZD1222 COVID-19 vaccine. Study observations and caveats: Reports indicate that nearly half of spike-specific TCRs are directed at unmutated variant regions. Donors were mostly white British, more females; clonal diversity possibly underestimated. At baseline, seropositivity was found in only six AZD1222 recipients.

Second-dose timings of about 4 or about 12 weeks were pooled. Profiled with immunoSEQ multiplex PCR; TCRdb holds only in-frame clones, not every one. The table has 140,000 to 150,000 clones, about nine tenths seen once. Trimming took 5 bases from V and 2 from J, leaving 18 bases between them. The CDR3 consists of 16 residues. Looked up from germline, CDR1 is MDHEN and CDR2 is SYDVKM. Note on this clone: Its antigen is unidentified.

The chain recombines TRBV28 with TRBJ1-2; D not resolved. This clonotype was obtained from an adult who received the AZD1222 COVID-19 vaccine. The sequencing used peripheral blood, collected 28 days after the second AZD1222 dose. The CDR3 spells CASSPSYRSSNYGYTF. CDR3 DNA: TGTGCCAGCAGTCCCTCTTATCGAAGTAGCAACTATGGCTACACCTTC.